The 32 T cell receptor beta chains reported below all come from one sample, sequenced in a study of cytomegalovirus exposure and HLA in healthy donors. It was with 60 Vbeta and 13 Jbeta primers that the PCR ran. Here immunoSEQ multiplex PCR was the method, and the copy in TCRdb shows in-frame clones only, minus some. The profile shows 200,000 to 250,000 clones, about 77% of them singletons. Sequenced input: PBMCs. Receptor source: a woman in her twenties or thirties in good health and CMV-seronegative.

CDR3 nucleotides: TGTGCCAGCAGTCAGGACAGGGGGGTCACTGAAGCTTTCTTT. Its translation: CASSQDRGVTEAFF. This chain links TRBV6-5 with TRBJ1-1; 10 nucleotides agree with TRBD1. Germline CDR1 MNHEY, CDR2 SVGAGI. Trimming removed 5 bases from V and 4 bases from J; junction bases left unmatched: 4. This CDR3 has 14 residues.

V usage is TRBV5-1 and J usage is TRBJ1-2, with TRBD1 identical over 7 bases. Germline V lookup: CDR1 SGHRS, CDR2 YFSETQ. V dropped 4 bases and J dropped 0; count of bases not matched to a gene: 3. The CDR3 totals 14 residues. CDR3 region: CASSLDRANYGYTF. The CDR3 nucleotides read TGCGCCAGCAGCCTCGACAGGGCTAACTATGGCTACACCTTC. The whole variable domain, remainder taken from reference TRBV5-1 and TRBJ1-2, is KAGVTQTPRYLIKTRGQQVTLSCSPISGHRSVSWYQQTPGQGLQFLFEYFSETQRNKGNFPGRFSGRQFSNSRSEMNVSTLELGDSALYLCASSLDRANYGYTFGSGTRLTVV.

The V gene is TRBV5-6, the J gene TRBJ2-3; no definite D call. The CDR3 extends over 12 amino acids. Trimming removed 1 base from V and 12 bases from J, with 12 bases in between. Germline assignment: CDR1 SGHDT and CDR2 YYEEEE. The CDR3 spells CASSLPPHPQYF. Here the CDR3 DNA reads TGTGCCAGCAGCTTGCCCCCCCATCCCCAGTATTTT.

This clone was recorded a few times. V usage is TRBV5-6 and J usage is TRBJ2-3, with no clear D. CDR3 length: 13 residues. V gave up 0 bases and J gave up 8 bases, with 10 bases separating them. Germline-derived CDR1 and CDR2 are SGHDT and YYEEEE. CDR3 amino acids: CASSLARERTQYF. CDR3 DNA sequence: TGTGCCAGCAGCTTGGCCCGAGAACGTACGCAGTATTTT.

The CDR3 spells CASSEGQVFYEQYF. The CDR3 DNA reads TGTGCCAGCAGTGAAGGACAGGTATTCTACGAGCAGTACTTC. The V gene is TRBV6-1, the J gene TRBJ2-5, with D maybe TRBD1 (6 bases). Matching the DNA end better, TRBJ2-7 makes the J call doubtful. Germline CDR1 reads MNHNS; CDR2 reads SASEGT. The CDR3 length is 14 residues.

The chain recombines TRBV28 with TRBJ1-2; possible D gene TRBD1, 5 bases. There are 17 residues in the CDR3. Per the germline V gene, CDR1 is MDHEN and CDR2 is SYDVKM. The V end lost 7 bases, the J end lost 5 bases, and 26 bases lay between the germline ends. The CDR3 coding sequence is TGTGCCAGCATCAAAGGGGCAGGCCCTCTGCTATCGTATGGCTACACCTTC. It is translated as CASIKGAGPLLSYGYTF.

The V call is TRBV9, the J call TRBJ2-3; D is unresolved. The V and J ends lost 1 base and 5 bases respectively, with 8 bases between them. This CDR3 is 13 amino acids long. Germline CDR1 SGDLS, CDR2 YYNGEE. CDR3 amino acids: CASSVLERDTQYF. CDR3 DNA sequence: TGTGCCAGCAGCGTACTGGAGCGAGATACGCAGTATTTT.

J is TRBJ2-4 and V is TRBV15; D not resolved. This CDR3 comprises 15 residues. Germline CDR1 LNHNV, CDR2 YYDKDF (reference sequence). Trimming took 6 bases from V and 0 from J, leaving 12 bases between them. The CDR3 loop is CATRNQRLAKNIQYF. Here the CDR3 DNA reads TGTGCCACCAGAAATCAGAGGCTAGCCAAAAACATTCAGTACTTC.

The rearrangement uses TRBV6-5 and TRBJ2-2, with D possibly being TRBD1 (6 bases). V was trimmed by 2 bases and J by 3 bases, leaving 10 bases between them. The CDR3 consists of 15 residues. From germline, CDR1 is MNHEY and CDR2 SVGAGI. CDR3 region: CASSYGTLDTGELFF. CDR3 nucleotides: TGTGCCAGCAGTTACGGGACACTAGACACCGGGGAGCTGTTTTTT.

The chain is built from TRBV9 and TRBJ2-7; tentative D call: TRBD2 (5 bases). In germline, CDR1 is SGDLS, CDR2 YYNGEE. Trimming removed 0 bases from V and 6 bases from J, with 10 bases in between. The CDR3 totals 13 residues. The DNA for the CDR3 is TGTGCCAGCAGCGTAGTTAATGAGGGCGAGCAGTACTTC. It encodes CASSVVNEGEQYF.

The chain combines TRBV2 with TRBJ1-2; the D is unclear. With 6 bases removed from V and 4 bases from J, the gap between germline ends came to 15 bases. The CDR3 runs to 14 residues. From germline, CDR1 is SNHLY and CDR2 FYNNEI. In nucleotides, the CDR3 is TGTGCCAGCAGGGAAAGGACTGGAGGCTATGGCTACACCTTC. It codes for CASRERTGGYGYTF. Supplemented by reference TRBV2 and TRBJ1-2, the full variable domain reads EPEVTQTPSHQVTQMGQEVILRCVPISNHLYFYWYRQILGQKVEFLVSFYNNEISEKSEIFDDQFSVERPDGSNFTLKIRSTKLEDSAMYFCASRERTGGYGYTFGSGTRLTVV.

This clone was seen only a few times. The chain employs TRBV6-4 and TRBJ2-3; 10 bases are a match to TRBD2. From germline, CDR1 is MRHNA and CDR2 SNTAGT. The CDR3 is 16 amino acids. V shed 6 bases, J shed 1 base, and the junction held 7 bases outside the gene matches. The DNA of the CDR3 is TGTGCCAGCAGCTTATCCGGGACTAGCGGCACAGATACGCAGTATTTT. This codes for CASSLSGTSGTDTQYF.

The chain employs TRBV11-2 and TRBJ2-7, with a tentative D call TRBD1 (6 bases). Trimming removed 10 bases from V and 1 base from J, with 20 bases in between. The CDR3 contains 15 residues. Germline values: CDR1 SGHAT, CDR2 FQNNGV. CDR3 amino acids: CATRPGQGFSYEQYF. Written as DNA, the CDR3 is TGTGCCACCCGCCCGGGGCAGGGGTTTTCCTACGAGCAGTACTTC. The full variable domain, rest sourced from reference TRBV11-2 and TRBJ2-7, is EAGVAQSPRYKIIEKRQSVAFWCNPISGHATLYWYQQILGQGPKLLIQFQNNGVVDDSQLPKDRFSAERLKGVDSTLKIQPAKLEDSAVYLCATRPGQGFSYEQYFGPGTRLTVT.

V gene TRBV19 combines with J gene TRBJ2-7; D remains ambiguous. Trimming pared 5 bases from V and 2 bases from J, leaving 7 bases between. The CDR3 loop spans 12 amino acids. Germline CDR1 LNHDA, CDR2 SQIVND (reference sequence). The CDR3 is CASSSGPYEQYF. The CDR3 DNA reads TGTGCCAGTAGTTCCGGTCCCTACGAGCAGTACTTC.

The chain joins TRBV30 to TRBJ1-5; the match to TRBD1 covers 8 bases. Germline V CDR1 and CDR2: GTSNPN, SVGIG (reference sequence). Losses at the gene ends were 3 bases for V and 2 bases for J; bases not matched to a gene: 12. This CDR3 has 17 residues. The CDR3 sequence: CAWSPGGVFQGNQPQHF. The CDR3 bases are TGTGCCTGGAGCCCAGGGGGCGTATTCCAGGGCAATCAGCCCCAGCATTTT.

The V and J genes are TRBV4-1 and TRBJ2-3, with 14 bases that match TRBD2. J lost 0 bases, V lost 3 bases, and 5 bases had no gene match. The V gene's germline CDR1 is MGHRA and CDR2 YSYEKL. The CDR3 runs to 18 residues. The DNA for the CDR3 is TGCGCCAGCAGCCATGGACTAGCGGGGGGCCCTAGCACAGATACGCAGTATTTT. Translated: CASSHGLAGGPSTDTQYF.

The gene calls are TRBV30 and TRBJ1-2; no firm D call. CDR1 and CDR2 from the germline V gene are GTSNPN and SVGIG (reference sequence). This CDR3 has 13 residues. The V gene lost 0 bases and the J gene lost 2 bases, with 7 bases spanning the gap. The CDR3 here is CAWSVLANYGYTF. As DNA, the CDR3 is TGTGCCTGGAGTGTACTAGCGAACTATGGCTACACCTTC.

The chain has TRBV11-2 and TRBJ1-4; 9 nucleotides match TRBD1. Germline V gives CDR1 SGHAT, CDR2 FQNNGV. This CDR3 spans 14 amino acids. The J segment lost 7 bases and the V segment lost 5 bases, leaving 5 bases of the junction unmatched. This CDR3 reads CASSNRGQSEKLFF. DNA of the CDR3: TGTGCCAGCAGCAACAGGGGGCAGAGTGAAAAACTGTTTTTT.

V is TRBV30 and J is TRBJ2-7, with 11 bases identical to TRBD1. Germline lookup yields CDR1 GTSNPN and CDR2 SVGIG (reference sequence). V lost 2 bases, J lost 5 bases, and 8 bases stayed unmatched. This CDR3 spans 15 amino acids. The CDR3 here is CAWSFGTGGMDEQYF. The CDR3 DNA sequence: TGTGCCTGGAGTTTTGGGACAGGGGGGATGGACGAGCAGTACTTC.

J is TRBJ1-4 and V is TRBV7-9; possible D gene TRBD1, 6 bases. CDR3 length equals 15 residues. V was shortened by 5 bases and J by 8 bases, with 18 bases between the two germline ends. From germline, CDR1 is SEHNR and CDR2 FQNEAQ (reference sequence). The CDR3 sequence: CASSELQGGGEKLFF. CDR3 bases: TGTGCCAGCAGCGAGCTACAGGGAGGGGGGGAAAAACTGTTTTTT.

This rearrangement joins TRBV6-6 to TRBJ1-2; D is perhaps TRBD1 (6 bases). Between the trimmed V and J ends, which lost 0 bases and 8 bases, there was a span of 13 bases. Germline loops: CDR1 MNHNY, CDR2 SVGAGI (reference sequence). CDR3 length: 14 residues. In DNA, the CDR3 is TGTGCCAGCAGTTACTCCGGGGGGGCGGACGGCTACACCTTC. This gives the protein CASSYSGGADGYTF.

The genes are TRBV4-1 and TRBJ1-5; D remains ambiguous. CDR1 is MGHRA, CDR2 YSYEKL, per germline. This CDR3 contains 15 residues. Trimming left V 0 bases short and J 6 bases short, with 12 bases between. CDR3 in amino acids: CASSQDGLVGQPQHF. The CDR3 bases are TGCGCCAGCAGCCAAGATGGGCTGGTTGGTCAGCCCCAGCATTTT.

The V and J genes are TRBV14 and TRBJ2-3, with a weak D call TRBD2 (6 bases). Trimming stripped 3 bases from V and 0 bases from J, with 10 bases between. CDR1 SGHDN and CDR2 FVKESK come from the germline V gene. CDR3 length equals 15 residues. CDR3 in amino acids: CASSQGLASTDTQYF. CDR3 nucleotides: TGTGCCAGCAGCCAGGGACTTGCTAGCACAGATACGCAGTATTTT.

The chain employs TRBV10-3 and TRBJ2-7; TRBD2 aligns across 10 bases. Germline-derived CDR1 and CDR2 are ENHRY and SYGVKD. V gave up 8 bases and J gave up 2 bases; unmatched junction bases: 3. This CDR3 has 13 residues. CDR3 sequence: CAIGTSETYEQYF. The CDR3 DNA is TGTGCCATCGGGACTAGCGAAACCTACGAGCAGTACTTC.

This clone has more than one count but fewer than ten. This chain uses TRBV6-1 with TRBJ1-5; a weak D match, TRBD2 (5 bases). Matching the DNA end better, TRBJ2-3 makes the J call doubtful. The CDR3 is made up of 16 amino acids. Germline CDR1 is MNHNS and CDR2 is SASEGT. The CDR3 region has the DNA TGTGCCAGCAGTGAACCGAGGGAGAGGGTGAATCAGCCCCAGTATTTT. Translating it yields CASSEPRERVNQPQYF.

This rearrangement joins TRBV6-4 to TRBJ1-2; D gene uncertain. The CDR3 spans 15 residues. Germline V CDR1 and CDR2: MRHNA, SNTAGT. V was clipped by 3 bases and J by 0 bases, with 11 bases between them. The CDR3 sequence: CASSEAGPTNYGYTF. CDR3 coding DNA: TGTGCCAGCAGTGAAGCTGGGCCGACTAACTATGGCTACACCTTC.

V gene TRBV9 combines with J gene TRBJ2-1; 10 bases line up with TRBD2. The J segment lost 5 bases and the V segment lost 4 bases, leaving 6 bases of the junction unmatched. The germline CDR1 and CDR2 sequences are SGDLS and YYNGEE. The CDR3 sequence is 15 residues long. The CDR3 bases are TGTGCCAGCAGCTCGAGCGGGAGGGCCGACAATGAGCAGTTCTTC. Translating it yields CASSSSGRADNEQFF.

This rearrangement joins TRBV19 to TRBJ1-5; a weak D match, TRBD1 (5 bases). Germline lookup yields CDR1 LNHDA and CDR2 SQIVND (reference sequence). The length of the CDR3 is 15 residues. The V end lost 0 bases, the J end lost 6 bases, and 12 bases lay between the germline ends. This CDR3 reads CASSIDLRVVQPQHF. DNA of the CDR3: TGTGCCAGTAGTATAGATCTCAGGGTGGTTCAGCCCCAGCATTTT.

CDR3 protein: CASSIGIYSGGAYNEQFF. Written as DNA, the CDR3 is TGTGCCAGTAGTATAGGCATTTACAGCGGGGGGGCCTACAATGAGCAGTTCTTC. The genes are TRBV19 and TRBJ2-1; 10 bases line up with TRBD2. The CDR3 has 18 amino acids. Germline CDR1 is LNHDA and CDR2 is SQIVND (reference sequence). The ends lost 1 base at V and 2 bases at J; junction bases unmatched: 8.

Details on this clone: Relative to the germline gene, one junction end is altered; a read error may explain this. This chain joins TRBV7-9 and TRBJ2-1; perhaps TRBD2 as D (7 bases). Germline lookup yields CDR1 SEHNR and CDR2 FQNEAQ (reference sequence). The CDR3 length is 18 residues. This CDR3 reads CTSSLGGGGGSSYNEQFF. In DNA, the CDR3 is TGTACCAGCAGCTTAGGGGGGGGCGGGGGCAGCTCCTACAATGAGCAGTTCTTC.

This clone turned up a few times. This chain uses TRBV6-6 with TRBJ1-1; 7 nucleotides match TRBD1. CDR3 size: 13 residues. The germline V gene has CDR1 MNHNY and CDR2 SVGAGI (reference sequence). Trimming at V came to 8 bases and at J to 2 bases, leaving 5 bases not matched to a gene. CDR3 region: CASRDRVNTEAFF. CDR3 sequence (DNA): TGTGCCAGCCGGGACAGAGTTAACACTGAAGCTTTCTTT.

A single count supports this clone. The rearrangement links TRBV5-4 to TRBJ2-7; maybe TRBD1 (6 bases). The germline V gene encodes CDR1 SGHNT and CDR2 YYREEE (reference sequence). The ends were cut back, 4 bases at V and 6 bases at J, with 17 bases in the middle. CDR3 length equals 14 residues. CDR3 protein: CASSLDRWVGEQYF. DNA of the CDR3: TGTGCCAGCAGCCTCGACAGGTGGGTTGGCGAGCAGTACTTC. The whole variable domain, remainder taken from reference TRBV5-4 and TRBJ2-7, is ETGVTQSPTHLIKTRGQQVTLRCSSQSGHNTVSWYQQALGQGPQFIFQYYREEENGRGNFPPRFSGLQFPNYSSELNVNALELDDSALYLCASSLDRWVGEQYFGPGTRLTVT.